What follows describes a single T cell receptor (beta chain). The patients who served as multiple sclerosis controls were treatment-naive and had stable or active relapsing-remitting disease that fulfilled the revised McDonald criteria. Negative isolation was used for CD8+ and CD4+ T cells, and FACS enrichment was applied to TEMRA cells. The record originates from a study of CD8 T cells in Susac syndrome. Germline CDR1 SGHDT, CDR2 YYEEEE. V dropped 4 bases and J dropped 8 bases, with 19 bases sitting between them. CDR3 length equals 15 residues. Random hexamers were used to reverse transcribe an amount of about 0.5 to 1 ug RNA. It was immunoSEQ multiplex PCR that amplified TCR beta CDR3 across 54 Vbeta and 13 Jbeta. One entry per CDR3 protein results from TCRdb running MiXCR on the immunoSEQ multiplex PCR reads. The sample has roughly 400,000 distinct CDR3 sequences; around 83% are singletons.

The source is a human donor with multiple sclerosis. The chain employs TRBV5-6 and TRBJ2-1, with D perhaps TRBD2 (5 bases). The sequenced material came from CD8+ T cells from PBMCs. This chain's CDR3 is CASSEGDGTEDEQFF. CDR3 nucleotides: TGTGCCAGCAGCGAGGGAGATGGTACGGAGGATGAGCAGTTCTTC.